These T cell receptor beta chains were read from a single sample in a study of Graves' ophthalmopathy and Graves' hyperthyroidism. Each CDR3 protein gets one entry after TCRdb re-called the multiplex PCR reads with MiXCR. Of roughly 700,000 distinct CDR3 sequences listed, 40% are singletons. Material for sequencing was peripheral blood. The source is an adult man with Graves' ophthalmopathy. Both conserved end residues are part of each CDR3.

TRBV7-9	TRBJ2-2	CASRTDNTGELFF
TRBV6-1	TRBJ1-2	CASKAGSGYTF
TRBV2	TRBJ2-7	CASRRDFYEQYF
TRBV19	TRBJ2-5	CASTDTYQETQYF
TRBV9	TRBJ1-6	CASRTGSNSPLHF
TRBV4-1	TRBJ1-2	CASRHQSTSGGGYGYTF
TRBV3-1	TRBJ1-6	CASSQGGQANSPLHF
TRBV2	TRBJ1-5	CASSLYRQGSNQPQHF
TRBV6-5	TRBJ1-1	CASSRVPTGGGGTEAFF
TRBV29-1	TRBJ2-3	CSVDTFDRERRVSTDTQYF
TRBV7-2	TRBJ2-6	CASSLVWTGGTGANVLTF
TRBV10-3	TRBJ2-7	CAISDPSGLGKTSGGSYEQYF
TRBV7-3	TRBJ1-1	CASSLQRDTEAFF
TRBV25-1	TRBJ2-6	CASSGAWGRASGANVLTF
TRBV7-9	TRBJ2-7	CASSERTAGSYEQYF
TRBV6-5	TRBJ1-1	CASSKEGHGNTEAFF
TRBV9	TRBJ2-6	CASSANRIRYSGANVLTF
TRBV7-2	TRBJ2-3	CASEAGTRSTDTQYF
TRBV2	TRBJ1-1	CASRPDRGLNTEAFF
TRBV11-2	TRBJ1-2	CASSLAQGSGRYGYTF
TRBV9	TRBJ2-5	CASSPTSGGARETQYF
TRBV6-5	TRBJ1-3	CASSLDGARSGNTTYF
TRBV10-3	TRBJ2-5	CASSTSGSGQEAQYF
TRBV2	TRBJ1-2	CASIRGGYTF
TRBV11-2	TRBJ1-1	CASSLTSSEAFF
TRBV20-1	TRBJ1-1	CSARDLAGERNTEAFF
TRBV7-9	TRBJ1-5	CASSARDNQPQHF
TRBV6-5	TRBJ1-6	CASSYSFYPTDNSPLHF
TRBV20-1	TRBJ1-4	CSASSTGDKLFF
TRBV9	TRBJ2-6	CATRQTGANVLTF
TRBV2	TRBJ2-7	CASTGRDTDEEQYF
TRBV7-9	TRBJ1-3	CASRGQESRGNTIYF
TRBV7-9	TRBJ2-7	CASSSYQGQYF
TRBV9	TRBJ1-6	CASSVEGGRDSPLHF
TRBV15	TRBJ1-5	CATSSAGGSNQPQHF
TRBV7-9	TRBJ2-6	CASSLDPGRADSGANVLTF
TRBV5-5	TRBJ1-1	CASSQSNTEAFF
TRBV7-9	TRBJ1-1	CASSLAAPDTEAFF
TRBV10-3	TRBJ1-5	CATSEDVSRNRPQHF
TRBV25-1	TRBJ1-2	CAQGQGPYGYTF
TRBV2	TRBJ2-1	CASRRAGVSLEQFF
TRBV29-1	TRBJ2-7	CSVEDAGTGHEQYF
TRBV25-1	TRBJ1-2	CASSEPGQGADGYTF
TRBV19	TRBJ2-7	CASSAPSYEQYF
TRBV9	TRBJ2-7	CASSVATVGQGAGEQYF
TRBV20-1	TRBJ2-5	CSIAWTGQETQYF
TRBV11-2	TRBJ1-1	CASSPRGDGTEAFF
TRBV20-1	TRBJ1-2	CSARKGQGYGYTF
TRBV7-2	TRBJ2-7	CASSDGEQYF
TRBV9	TRBJ2-5	CASSAGDSPYMETQYF
TRBV25-1	TRBJ2-2	CASSQGQGGLGELFF
TRBV7-9	TRBJ2-7	CASSLFPSPYEQYF
TRBV29-1	TRBJ2-2	CSVGANTGELFF
TRBV5-1	TRBJ2-7	CASSLGTGRANEQYF
TRBV4-3	TRBJ1-2	CASKPVGRDYGYTF
TRBV28	TRBJ2-7	CASRDRGLYEQYF
TRBV9	TRBJ1-4	CASRLQRIKRTTNEKLFF
TRBV20-1	TRBJ2-5	CSATSDRAGETQYF
TRBV25-1	TRBJ2-2	CASSASGLGSGTGELFF